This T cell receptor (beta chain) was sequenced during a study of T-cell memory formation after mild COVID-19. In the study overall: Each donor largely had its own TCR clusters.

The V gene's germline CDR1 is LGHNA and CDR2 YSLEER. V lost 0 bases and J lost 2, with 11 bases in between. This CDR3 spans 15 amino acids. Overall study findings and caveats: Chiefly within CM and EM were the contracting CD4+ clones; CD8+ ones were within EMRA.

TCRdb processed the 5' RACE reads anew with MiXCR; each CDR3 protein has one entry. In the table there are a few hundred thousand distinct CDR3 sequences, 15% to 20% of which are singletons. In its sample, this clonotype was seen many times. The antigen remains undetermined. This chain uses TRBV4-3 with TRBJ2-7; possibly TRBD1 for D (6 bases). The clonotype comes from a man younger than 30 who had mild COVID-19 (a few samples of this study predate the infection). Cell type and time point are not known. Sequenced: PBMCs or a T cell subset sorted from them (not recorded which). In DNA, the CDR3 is TGCGCCAGCAGCCAAGATCCAGGGGAGACCTACGAGCAGTACTTC. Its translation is CASSQDPGETYEQYF.